This TCR beta chain was sequenced during a study of cytomegalovirus exposure and HLA in healthy donors. Overall study findings and caveats: Later analysis associated a missense DCLRE1C variant with TCR beta V- and J-gene trimming. What a later analysis reportedly showed was that an Asian-associated ancestry cluster had fewer N-insertions than the roughly 670-donor mean.

Between the trimmed V and J ends, which lost 4 bases and 3 bases, there was a span of 19 bases. CDR3 size: 17 residues. Germline V gene data show CDR1 as ENHRY and CDR2 as SYGVKD. Note on this clone: Antigen specificity is unknown.

60 Vbeta and 13 Jbeta primers were used in PCR. Data came from immunoSEQ multiplex PCR; TCRdb stores just in-frame clones and leaves some out. Of more than 80,000 clones listed, around 79% are singletons. The source of this sequence is a woman aged 70-85 years in good health and CMV-seropositive. This sequence joins TRBV10-3 and TRBJ2-1; D possibly corresponds to TRBD2 (6 bases). Sequencing used PBMCs. CDR3 residues: CAISGRYNSGGYNEQFF. CDR3 in DNA: TGTGCCATCAGTGGACGGTACAACTCCGGGGGCTACAATGAGCAGTTCTTC.